Below, one TCR beta chain is given with its context. The data originate from a study of shared clonotypes between healthy human individuals. The CDR3 has 12 amino acids. Trimming left V 4 bases short and J 4 bases short, with 10 bases between. CDR1 is SQVTM, CDR2 ANQGSEA, per germline. TCRdb's copy holds only in-frame clones and misses some; the assay was immunoSEQ multiplex PCR. The sample lists more than 900,000 clones, 78% occurring once. This TCR came from a man younger than 30 in good health. Some clones in this sample may be carry-over from other donors' samples. The rearrangement links TRBV29-1 to TRBJ1-1; D is unclear. Input material: memory CD4+ T cells from PBMCs. This sample's subset: CD45RA-negative fraction. CDR3: CSVVAPPTEAFF. CDR3 DNA: TGCAGCGTTGTTGCCCCCCCCACTGAAGCTTTCTTT.